Here is one TCR beta chain with its context. V was trimmed by 7 bases and J by 5 bases, leaving 14 bases between them. This CDR3 comprises 13 residues. Germline loops: CDR1 MNHEY, CDR2 SVGAGI. TCRdb keeps only in-frame clones here, not all; method: immunoSEQ multiplex PCR. The sample records roughly 250,000 clones, roughly nine tenths being singletons. The data were taken from a study of blood T cell repertoires in COVID-19. The receptor's source is a woman between 25 and 40 years old with COVID-19, enrolled during active disease. This chain uses TRBV6-5 with TRBJ1-2, with D maybe TRBD1 (5 bases). Material for sequencing was peripheral blood. CDR3 coding DNA: TGTGCCAGCACCATCGGCAGGGAATATGGCTACACCTTC. Translating it yields CASTIGREYGYTF.